These 27 T cell receptor beta chains came from one sample sequenced in a study of shared clonotypes between healthy human individuals. Clones were read by immunoSEQ multiplex PCR, and TCRdb kept only the in-frame ones, dropping some. The table lists 2 million to 2.5 million clones, almost 96% of them singletons. The sequenced sample was naive CD4+ T cells sorted from blood. Documented subset: CD45RA+ positively selected. The receptor source for this set is a man aged 18-30 years in good health.

This clone was counted a single time. This chain connects TRBV11-2 to TRBJ1-2, with D possibly TRBD1 on 5 matching bases. CDR3 length equals 14 residues. V gave up 5 bases and J gave up 4 bases, with 14 bases separating them. Germline V lookup: CDR1 SGHAT, CDR2 FQNNGV. The DNA of the CDR3 is TGTGCCAGCAGCCCCGGGGCTGGTGGCTATGGCTACACCTTC. Translation: CASSPGAGGYGYTF.

The CDR3 DNA reads TGTGCCAGCAGCAAAGCTAACAGGAATAACTATGGCTACACCTTC. As protein: CASSKANRNNYGYTF. The chain combines TRBV21-1 with TRBJ1-2; the table's D call, TRBD1, has no DNA check behind it. TRBV21-1 counts as a pseudogene. This CDR3 is built from 15 residues.

V gene TRBV2 combines with J gene TRBJ2-7; D unresolved. The CDR3 sequence is 13 residues long. Deletions cut 5 bases from V and 2 bases from J, with 10 bases between. Germline loops: CDR1 SNHLY, CDR2 FYNNEI. The CDR3 loop reads CASSLAEAYEQYF. The CDR3 DNA follows: TGTGCCAGCAGTTTGGCGGAAGCCTACGAGCAGTACTTC.

CDR3 coding DNA: TGTGCCATCAGTCAGATTGGGGCCGGGGAGCTGTTTTTT. Its translation is CAISQIGAGELFF. The rearrangement links TRBV10-3 to TRBJ2-2, with D uncertain. The CDR3 totals 13 residues. Trimming removed 5 bases from V and 6 bases from J, with 10 bases in between. CDR1 and CDR2 (germline): ENHRY, SYGVKD.

The chain links TRBV5-1 to TRBJ1-3, with D possibly matching TRBD1 (5 bases). V dropped 4 bases and J dropped 0 bases, with 8 bases sitting between them. The CDR3 sequence is 14 residues long. Germline assignment: CDR1 SGHRS and CDR2 YFSETQ. This CDR3 is CASSTQGSGNTIYF. In nucleotides, the CDR3 is TGCGCCAGCAGCACGCAGGGCTCTGGAAACACCATATATTTT.

The chain is built from TRBV27 and TRBJ1-4, with TRBD1 as a possible D gene (6 bases). The CDR3 is 18 amino acids. Germline V lookup: CDR1 MNHEY, CDR2 SMNVEV (reference sequence). V gave up 5 bases and J gave up 8 bases, with 27 bases separating them. The CDR3 nucleotides read TGTGCCAGCAGTAAAAGACATGGACAGAGTACAATTTGGGAAAAACTGTTTTTT. Residues: CASSKRHGQSTIWEKLFF.

To note about this clone: Within the sample, other DNA sequences also encode this same CDR3. V and J are TRBV5-1 and TRBJ2-1, with 8 bases aligning to TRBD2. V shed 4 bases, J shed 4 bases, and the junction held 7 bases outside the gene matches. The CDR3 has 15 residues. CDR1 SGHRS and CDR2 YFSETQ come from the germline V gene. This CDR3 reads CASSPTSGGYNEQFF. Written as DNA, the CDR3 is TGCGCCAGCAGCCCCACGAGCGGGGGTTACAATGAGCAGTTCTTC.

The rearrangement joins TRBV19 to TRBJ2-1; 7 nucleotides match TRBD1. Germline V CDR1 and CDR2: LNHDA, SQIVND (reference sequence). The CDR3 runs 14 residues. V lost 7 bases and J lost 5; bases outside the gene matches: 8. CDR3 sequence: CASKTGDLDNEQFF. The CDR3 DNA follows: TGTGCCAGTAAAACAGGGGACCTTGACAATGAGCAGTTCTTC.

The chain combines TRBV30 with TRBJ1-3; D is unclear. The CDR3 consists of 13 residues. CDR1 and CDR2 (germline): GTSNPN, SVGIG (reference sequence). V was clipped by 5 bases and J by 0 bases, with 8 bases between them. The CDR3 loop is CAWAGNSGNTIYF. The DNA for the CDR3 is TGTGCCTGGGCAGGAAACTCTGGAAACACCATATATTTT.

This chain connects TRBV2 to TRBJ2-7; a weak D match, TRBD2 (5 bases). The V end was cut by 1 base, the J end by 1 base, with 14 bases between. Per the germline V gene, CDR1 is SNHLY and CDR2 is FYNNEI. The CDR3 sequence is 16 residues long. CDR3 amino acids: CASSEGGAVGSYEQYF. DNA of the CDR3: TGTGCCAGCAGTGAAGGGGGAGCTGTGGGGTCCTACGAGCAGTACTTC.

The gene calls are TRBV29-1 and TRBJ1-1; possibly TRBD1 for D (6 bases). Germline V gene sequence: CDR1 SQVTM, CDR2 ANQGSEA. V was pared by 6 bases and J by 1 base, with 15 bases between. The CDR3 loop spans 14 amino acids. This chain's CDR3 is CSVATGTTNTEAFF. For the CDR3, the DNA is TGCAGCGTGGCCACCGGGACAACGAACACTGAAGCTTTCTTT.

J is TRBJ2-2 and V is TRBV6-5, with D possibly matching TRBD1 (5 bases). The germline V gene has CDR1 MNHEY and CDR2 SVGAGI. There are 15 residues in the CDR3. V was clipped by 6 bases and J by 0 bases, with 11 bases between them. CDR3 amino acids: CASRQTATNTGELFF. DNA for the CDR3: TGTGCCAGCAGGCAGACAGCCACGAACACCGGGGAGCTGTTTTTT.

The chain has TRBV11-2 and TRBJ2-6; 7 nucleotides align to TRBD1. After removal of 1 base from V and 3 bases from J, the junction contained 6 bases not matched to a gene. The CDR3 sequence is 17 residues long. Germline CDR1 reads SGHAT; CDR2 reads FQNNGV. The CDR3 region has the DNA TGTGCCAGCAGCTTAGCGTTGACAGGGTTTGGGGCCAACGTCCTGACTTTC. This translates into CASSLALTGFGANVLTF. The variable domain in full, completed from reference TRBV11-2 and TRBJ2-6, reads EAGVAQSPRYKIIEKRQSVAFWCNPISGHATLYWYQQILGQGPKLLIQFQNNGVVDDSQLPKDRFSAERLKGVDSTLKIQPAKLEDSAVYLCASSLALTGFGANVLTFGAGSRLTVL.

The rearrangement links TRBV6-5 to TRBJ1-4; TRBD1 is a possible D gene (5 bases). V was shortened by 5 bases and J by 7 bases, with 17 bases between the two germline ends. CDR3 length: 15 residues. Germline CDR1 MNHEY, CDR2 SVGAGI. The CDR3 nucleotides read TGTGCCAGCAGTCGGGGCCTTGAGAGTGGTGAAAAACTGTTTTTT. It is translated as CASSRGLESGEKLFF.

CDR3 sequence (DNA): TGTGCCAGCAGTCCAAGCGGGAGTGGGTACAATGAGCAGTTCTTC. The encoded protein is CASSPSGSGYNEQFF. The chain couples TRBV27 to TRBJ2-1; 8 bases fit TRBD2. Losses at the gene ends were 5 bases for V and 4 bases for J; bases not matched to a gene: 7. The germline V gene has CDR1 MNHEY and CDR2 SMNVEV (reference sequence). The CDR3 covers 15 residues.

The chain uses TRBV28 and TRBJ2-5; 8 bases match TRBD2. This CDR3 has 16 residues. V lost 2 bases, J lost 5 bases, and 10 bases stayed unmatched. Germline V CDR1 and CDR2: MDHEN, SYDVKM. The CDR3 bases are TGTGCCAGCAGTTTACTGGCTAGCGGGCCGCGGGAGACCCAGTACTTC. It codes for CASSLLASGPRETQYF.

This rearrangement joins TRBV28 to TRBJ2-6; D might be TRBD1 (6 bases). There are 16 residues in the CDR3. Per germline, CDR1 MDHEN and CDR2 SYDVKM. Trimming left V 7 bases short and J 3 bases short, with 16 bases between. The CDR3 spells CASTLLGGFGANVLTF. The CDR3 DNA is TGTGCCAGCACCCTCCTAGGGGGTTTTGGGGCCAACGTCCTGACTTTC.

The chain links TRBV11-3 to TRBJ2-7; D remains ambiguous. Germline CDR1 and CDR2: SGHNT and YENEEA. The CDR3 spans 15 residues. V gave up 0 bases and J gave up 1 base, with 10 bases separating them. The CDR3 loop is CASSLDRAGSYEQYF. CDR3 DNA sequence: TGTGCCAGCAGCTTAGATCGGGCCGGTTCCTACGAGCAGTACTTC.

The chain carries TRBV7-2 and TRBJ2-1; no clear D gene. The CDR3 loop spans 11 amino acids. In germline, CDR1 is SGHTA, CDR2 FQGNSA. The V gene lost 8 bases and the J gene lost 8 bases, with 10 bases spanning the gap. Here the CDR3 DNA reads TGTGCCAGCCACTCTCTTCATGAGCAGTTCTTC. Protein: CASHSLHEQFF.

This chain joins TRBV6-5 and TRBJ2-1; 7 bases line up with TRBD1. Germline CDR1 reads MNHEY; CDR2 reads SVGAGI. The CDR3 is made up of 15 amino acids. Losses at the gene ends were 6 bases for V and 4 bases for J; bases not matched to a gene: 9. The CDR3 loop reads CASRITGVQYNEQFF. The CDR3 DNA is TGTGCCAGCAGGATAACAGGGGTTCAGTACAATGAGCAGTTCTTC.

V gene TRBV10-3 combines with J gene TRBJ2-7; possible D gene TRBD2, 7 bases. Per the germline V gene, CDR1 is ENHRY and CDR2 is SYGVKD. Deletions cut 6 bases from V and 6 bases from J, with 18 bases between. The CDR3 extends over 14 amino acids. As DNA, the CDR3 is TGTGCCATCAGAGGCTTGGGGGCGGGGGCCGAGCAGTACTTC. Translated: CAIRGLGAGAEQYF.

Remarks on this clone: At the DNA level, this CDR3 is encoded by other sequences in the same sample as well. This chain uses TRBV28 with TRBJ2-7; 7 bases line up with TRBD1. CDR1 and CDR2 from the germline V gene are MDHEN and SYDVKM. The CDR3 covers 13 residues. V trimming: 6 bases; J trimming: 0 bases; junction bases outside the gene matches: 2. CDR3 loop: CASRTGPSYEQYF. As DNA, the CDR3 is TGTGCCAGCAGGACAGGGCCCTCCTACGAGCAGTACTTC.

This chain uses TRBV7-6 with TRBJ2-7; 7 bases line up with TRBD1. Germline loops: CDR1 SGHVS, CDR2 FNYEAQ. This CDR3 has 15 residues. V was clipped by 1 base and J by 1 base; unmatched bases: 4. CDR3 sequence reads: CASSLETGNSYEQYF. CDR3 coding DNA: TGTGCCAGCAGCTTAGAGACAGGGAATTCCTACGAGCAGTACTTC.

The gene calls are TRBV7-8 and TRBJ1-2; D is perhaps TRBD1 (6 bases). This CDR3 comprises 14 residues. The V gene lost 5 bases and the J gene lost 4 bases, with 14 bases spanning the gap. The germline V gene encodes CDR1 SGHVS and CDR2 FQNEAQ. This chain's CDR3 is CASSPRTDSYGYTF. The DNA for the CDR3 is TGTGCCAGCAGCCCGAGAACGGACAGCTATGGCTACACCTTC.

This chain uses TRBV11-2 with TRBJ1-4, with 7 bases matching TRBD1. The CDR3 is 18 residues long. Unmatched junction bases numbered 13, after V lost 0 bases and J lost 6 bases. Germline-derived CDR1 and CDR2 are SGHAT and FQNNGV. CDR3 nucleotide sequence: TGTGCCAGCAGCTTAGATCGGGGGTACACCGGGACAGATGAAAAACTGTTTTTT. Translated: CASSLDRGYTGTDEKLFF.

About this clone itself: The sample holds other DNA sequences that translate to the same CDR3. The V and J genes are TRBV6-1 and TRBJ2-4; unclear D gene. V lost 7 bases, J lost 0 bases, and 4 bases lay in between. CDR1 MNHNS and CDR2 SASEGT come from the germline V gene. The CDR3 is made up of 12 amino acids. The CDR3 DNA reads as TGTGCCAGCACCCTAGCCAAAAACATTCAGTACTTC. As protein: CASTLAKNIQYF.

The rearrangement links TRBV5-4 to TRBJ2-1, with TRBD2 identical over 13 bases. The CDR3 is 17 amino acids. CDR1 SGHNT and CDR2 YYREEE come from the germline V gene (reference sequence). The trim removed 4 bases at V and 1 base at J, leaving 5 bases unmatched. CDR3 sequence reads: CASSRATSGRSYNEQFF. In nucleotides, the CDR3 is TGTGCCAGCAGCCGGGCGACTAGCGGGAGGTCCTACAATGAGCAGTTCTTC. Based on the CDR3 plus reference TRBV5-4 and TRBJ2-1, the full variable domain is ETGVTQSPTHLIKTRGQQVTLRCSSQSGHNTVSWYQQALGQGPQFIFQYYREEENGRGNFPPRFSGLQFPNYSSELNVNALELDDSALYLCASSRATSGRSYNEQFFGPGTRLTVL.